The entry below gives a single T cell receptor beta chain sequence along with its context. From germline, CDR1 is LNHNV and CDR2 YYDKDF (reference sequence). Trimming shortened V by 6 bases and J by 0 bases, and 15 bases separated the two germline ends. The CDR3 consists of 16 residues. This record comes from a study of blood T cell repertoires in COVID-19. Study information: Researchers got acute and convalescent COVID-19 samples from the United States, Italy and Spain. From T cells, B-cell-depleted T cells, or PBMCs came the material, which was cDNA or gDNA.

Study processing details: The assay estimated nucleated cells by amplifying reference gene primers. Measured with immunoSEQ multiplex PCR; TCRdb has only the in-frame clones, and not every one. V and J calls plus clone size are reproduced from that table; the DNA served to infer D and trimming. The sample carries roughly 31,000 clones, roughly nine tenths recorded once. The gene calls are TRBV15 and TRBJ1-3, with D unclear. Sequenced input: peripheral blood. The receptor comes from a man aged 55 to 70 with acute or convalescent COVID-19. The CDR3 region has the DNA TGTGCCACCAGACCCTCTTCCAGTCCCTCTGGAAACACCATATATTTT. Protein product: CATRPSSSPSGNTIYF.